Listed below are T cell receptor beta chains from one sample, sequenced in a study of blood T cell repertoires in COVID-19. The data were produced by immunoSEQ multiplex PCR, yet TCRdb's version contains in-frame clones alone and is incomplete. The sample holds over 200,000 clones, around 90% seen once. Input material: peripheral blood. The origin of the receptors is a man aged 30 to 39 with COVID-19, enrolled during active disease. CDR3s include the opening cysteine and the closing phenylalanine or tryptophan.

>TRBJ2-1|TRBV6-2/TRBV6-3
CASSRLAGAWNEQFF
>TRBJ1-1|TRBV9
CASSASTGVNTEAFF
>TRBJ2-7|TRBV5-4
CASSLAGTGNEQYF
>TRBJ1-2|TRBV11-2
CASSSPRGVVYGYTF
>TRBJ2-2|TRBV24-1
CATSDSGLAQTGELFF
>TRBJ2-7|TRBV20-1
CSATNRVEQYF
>TRBJ1-1|TRBV5-1
CASSFQGSNTEAFF
>TRBJ1-5|TRBV5-8
CASSSRLQGARDQPQHF
>TRBJ2-1|TRBV7-3
CASSFQGGNEQFF
>TRBJ1-2|TRBV27
CASSDRQGAGYGYTF
>TRBJ2-7|TRBV6-5
CASSIQGGLSYEQYF
>TRBJ2-2|TRBV7-2
CASSRTLGNTGELFF
>TRBJ1-2|TRBV4-3
CASSRTQGPGGYTF
>TRBJ1-1|TRBV12-5
CASALSNTEAFF
>TRBJ1-1|TRBV7-8
CASSSRTGETEAFF
>TRBJ2-7|TRBV20-1
CSASAIAGGSAYEQYF
>TRBJ2-1|TRBV11-3
CASSDRLAGVSEQFF
>TRBJ2-7|TRBV23-1
CASSQPGYKSYEQYF
>TRBJ1-1|TRBV12-3/TRBV12-4
CASSRQGSSAFF
>TRBJ1-2|TRBV5-6
CASSLPGRGVYGYTF
>TRBJ2-1|TRBV6-1
CASSEALSGRRKDNEQFF
>TRBJ1-1|TRBV7-9
CASSLQGALNTEAFF
>TRBJ1-6|TRBV6-4
CASSELPGNSPLHF
>TRBJ1-1|TRBV7-2
CASSLSPTGGREAFF
>TRBJ1-2|TRBV4-3
CASSQVGDNYGYTF
>TRBJ1-2|TRBV19
CASSMTIPILGGYTF
>TRBJ1-6|TRBV19
CASSTGVVGSSYNSPLHF
>TRBJ1-5|TRBV5-8
CASSSYRDSLSNQPQHF
>TRBJ2-1|TRBV9
CASSVRRDRVENEQFF
>TRBJ2-5|TRBV11-2
CASSLDPSGVQETQYF
>TRBJ1-3|TRBV7-8
CASSLARLSPGNTIYF
>TRBJ1-4|TRBV4-3
CASSQDPRGTEKLFF
>TRBJ2-1|TRBV10-3
CAISEFMSSYNEQFF
>TRBJ2-1|TRBV27
CASSLAGASYNEQFF
>TRBJ1-1|TRBV12-3/TRBV12-4
CASSPGSTEAFF
>TRBJ1-1|TRBV29-1
CSVSTGIGAEAFF
>TRBJ1-2|TRBV6-6
CASSYGTGGVGYTF
>TRBJ1-2|TRBV10-2
CASSARTGENGYTF
>TRBJ1-1|TRBV9
CASSPTGVGNTEAFF
>TRBJ1-5|TRBV4-1
CASSQEGTGLQPQHF
>TRBJ2-7|TRBV18
CASSPSSRTGRDEQYF
>TRBJ2-5|TRBV5-5
CASSFQVNSGQETQYF
>TRBJ1-2|TRBV29-1
CSAKEGTVHGYTF
>TRBJ1-5|TRBV4-3
CASSQELDFLPQHF
>TRBJ2-2|TRBV4-2
CASSQDNWGVIGELFF
>TRBJ2-2|TRBV6-1
CASSELWGQSSGELFF